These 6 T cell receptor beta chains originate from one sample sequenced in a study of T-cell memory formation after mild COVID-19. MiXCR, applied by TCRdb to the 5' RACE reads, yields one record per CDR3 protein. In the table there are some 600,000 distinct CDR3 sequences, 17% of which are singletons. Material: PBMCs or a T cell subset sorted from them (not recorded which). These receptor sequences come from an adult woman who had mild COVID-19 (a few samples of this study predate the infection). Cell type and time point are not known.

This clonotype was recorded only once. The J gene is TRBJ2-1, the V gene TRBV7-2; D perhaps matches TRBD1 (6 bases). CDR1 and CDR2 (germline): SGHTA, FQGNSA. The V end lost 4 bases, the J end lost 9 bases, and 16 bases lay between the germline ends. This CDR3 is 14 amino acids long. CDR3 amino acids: CASSYNRAGGEQFF. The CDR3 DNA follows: TGTGCCAGCAGCTATAACAGGGCTGGGGGTGAGCAGTTCTTC. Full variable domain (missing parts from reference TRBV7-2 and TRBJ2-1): GAGVSQSPSNKVTEKGKDVELRCDPISGHTALYWYRQSLGQGLEFLIYFQGNSAPDKSGLPSDRFSAERTGGSVSTLTIQRTQQEDSAVYLCASSYNRAGGEQFFGPGTRLTVL.

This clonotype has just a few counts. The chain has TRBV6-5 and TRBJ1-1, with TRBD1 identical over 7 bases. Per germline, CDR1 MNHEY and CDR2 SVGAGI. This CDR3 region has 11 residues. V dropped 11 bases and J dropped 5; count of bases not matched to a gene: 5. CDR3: CAVQGVTEAFF. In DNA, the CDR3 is TGTGCCGTCCAGGGGGTTACTGAAGCTTTCTTT.

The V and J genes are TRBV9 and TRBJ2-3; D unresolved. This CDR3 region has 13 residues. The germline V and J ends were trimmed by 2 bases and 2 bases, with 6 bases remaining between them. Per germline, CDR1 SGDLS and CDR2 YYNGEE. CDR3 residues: CASSVSLTDTQYF. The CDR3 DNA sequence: TGTGCCAGCAGCGTTTCTCTCACAGATACGCAGTATTTT.

Written as DNA, the CDR3 is TGTGCCACCCCCGAGGGAGGGAAGGGCACTGAAGCTTTCTTT. Translating gives CATPEGGKGTEAFF. The V call is TRBV12-3 or TRBV12-4, the J call TRBJ1-1; D not resolved. With 10 bases removed from V and 4 bases from J, the gap between germline ends came to 19 bases. This CDR3 contains 14 residues.

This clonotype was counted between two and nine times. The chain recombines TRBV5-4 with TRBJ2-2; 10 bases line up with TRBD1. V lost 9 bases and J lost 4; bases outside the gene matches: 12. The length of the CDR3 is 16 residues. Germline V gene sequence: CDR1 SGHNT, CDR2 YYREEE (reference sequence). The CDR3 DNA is TGTGCCACGGCAAGAAGACAGGGGGCGGGCACCGGGGAGCTGTTTTTT. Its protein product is CATARRQGAGTGELFF.

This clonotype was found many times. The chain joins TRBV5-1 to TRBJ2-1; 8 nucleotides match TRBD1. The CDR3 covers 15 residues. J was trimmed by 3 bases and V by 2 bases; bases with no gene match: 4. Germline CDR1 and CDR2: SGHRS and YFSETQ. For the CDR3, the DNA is TGCGCCAGCAGCTTCGGGACAGGAGGCTACAATGAGCAGTTCTTC. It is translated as CASSFGTGGYNEQFF. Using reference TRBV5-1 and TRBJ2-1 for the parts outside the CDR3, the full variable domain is KAGVTQTPRYLIKTRGQQVTLSCSPISGHRSVSWYQQTPGQGLQFLFEYFSETQRNKGNFPGRFSGRQFSNSRSEMNVSTLELGDSALYLCASSFGTGGYNEQFFGPGTRLTVL.